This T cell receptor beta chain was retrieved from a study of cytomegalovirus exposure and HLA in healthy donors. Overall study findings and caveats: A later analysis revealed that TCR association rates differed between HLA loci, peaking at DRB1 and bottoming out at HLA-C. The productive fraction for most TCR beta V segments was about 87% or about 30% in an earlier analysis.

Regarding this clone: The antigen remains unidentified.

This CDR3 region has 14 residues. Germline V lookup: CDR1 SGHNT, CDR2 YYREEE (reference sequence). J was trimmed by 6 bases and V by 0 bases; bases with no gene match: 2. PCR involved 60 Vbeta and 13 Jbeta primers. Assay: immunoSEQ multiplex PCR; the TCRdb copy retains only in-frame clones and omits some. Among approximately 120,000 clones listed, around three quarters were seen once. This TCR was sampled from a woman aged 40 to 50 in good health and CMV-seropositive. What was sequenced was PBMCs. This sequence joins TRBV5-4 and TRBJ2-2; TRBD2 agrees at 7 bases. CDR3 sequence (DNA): TGTGCCAGCAGCTTGGGACTAGCACCCGGGGAGCTGTTTTTT. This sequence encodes CASSLGLAPGELFF.